This T cell receptor (beta chain) emerged from a study of blood T cell repertoires in COVID-19. On the study more broadly: Specimens from acute and convalescent COVID-19 originated in the United States, Italy and Spain. In each case, the material was cDNA or gDNA derived from T cells, B-cell-depleted T cells, or PBMCs.

Looked up from germline, CDR1 is SGHNT and CDR2 is YYREEE (reference sequence). The CDR3 loop spans 15 amino acids. V lost 5 bases, J lost 5 bases, and 20 bases lay in between. The protocol was immunoSEQ multiplex PCR, while the TCRdb copy is restricted to in-frame clones and leaves out a portion. The sample yields roughly 230,000 clones, 80% to 95% seen once. The table lists this clone with a count of one. Enrollment of patients from Seattle took place during active infection, with longitudinal follow-up. Sequencing input: peripheral blood. V usage is TRBV5-4 and J usage is TRBJ2-7, with D perhaps TRBD1 (7 bases). The TCR originated in a man aged 25-45 years with COVID-19, enrolled during active disease. Here the CDR3 reads CASSGKGASVHEQYF. CDR3 DNA: TGTGCCAGCAGTGGGAAGGGGGCTAGCGTCCACGAGCAGTACTTC. Together with reference TRBV5-4 and TRBJ2-7, the CDR3 gives the full variable domain: ETGVTQSPTHLIKTRGQQVTLRCSSQSGHNTVSWYQQALGQGPQFIFQYYREEENGRGNFPPRFSGLQFPNYSSELNVNALELDDSALYLCASSGKGASVHEQYFGPGTRLTVT.